A selection of T cell receptor beta chains follows, all from one sample in a study of T cell repertoires in cytomegalovirus infection. TCRdb reanalysed the reads using MiXCR and keeps one entry per CDR3 protein. The top ten hold less than 9.5% of the sample, which has 350,000 to 450,000 distinct CDR3 sequences, 15% to 20% seen once. Material: PBMCs. These receptors all stem from a human donor in good health (CMV status not recorded). Some clones in this sample may be carry-over from other donors' samples. Each CDR3 is given with its conserved first and last residue. D genes are given only for firm matches. Only part of the rows carry a size: once, few, many, or a class if the clone is expanded.

abundance	v_gene	d_gene	j_gene	CDR3nt	CDR3aa
few	TRBV28	TRBD2	TRBJ2-1	TGTGCCAGCAGGCATATAAGCGGGGGCTCCTACAATGAGCAGTTCTTC	CASRHISGGSYNEQFF
few	TRBV7-2	.	TRBJ2-2	TGTGCCAGCAGCCTTCAGGGAAAGGGGTCCGGGGAGCTGTTTTTT	CASSLQGKGSGELFF
many	TRBV7-2	.	TRBJ1-5	TGTGCCAGCAGCTTCCAAGATCAGCCCCAGCATTTT	CASSFQDQPQHF
.	TRBV7-2	.	TRBJ1-6	TGTGCCAGCAGCACGAATTCACCCCTCCACTTT	CASSTNSPLHF
.	TRBV27	TRBD2	TRBJ2-1	TGTGCCAGCAGTCCCAGGATCGGGGGGGGGACTAGCGGGAGAAATGAGCAGTTCTTC	CASSPRIGGGTSGRNEQFF
.	TRBV2	.	TRBJ1-3	TGTGCCAGCAGAGTCCACTCTGGAAACACCATATATTTT	CASRVHSGNTIYF
few	TRBV6-2/TRBV6-3	TRBD2	TRBJ2-3	TGTGCCAGCAGCACGCCGACCGGGACTAGCGGGAGAGTTACAGATACGCAGTATTTT	CASSTPTGTSGRVTDTQYF
many	TRBV6-1	.	TRBJ1-1	TGTGCCAGCAGTGATAATAGGCTCATGAACACTGAAGCTTTCTTT	CASSDNRLMNTEAFF
.	TRBV18	.	TRBJ1-6	TGTGCCAGCTCACCAAACAGGTGGGGTTCACCCCTCCACTTT	CASSPNRWGSPLHF
.	TRBV5-1	.	TRBJ2-3	TGCGCCAGCAGCTTCGGCAGGGCTAGCACAGATACGCAGTATTTT	CASSFGRASTDTQYF
.	TRBV27	.	TRBJ2-7	TGTGCCAGCAGTTTATTTGCAGGCTACGAGCGGTACTTC	CASSLFAGYERYF
many	TRBV7-2	TRBD1	TRBJ2-5	TGTGCCAGCAGCTTAAGGGGGCTAGGAGAGACCCAGTACTTC	CASSLRGLGETQYF
many	TRBV10-3	TRBD2	TRBJ2-6	TGTGCCACCGAAGCGGGGGGGGTCTCTGGGGCCAACGTCCTGACTTTC	CATEAGGVSGANVLTF
.	TRBV28	.	TRBJ1-1	TGTGCCAGCAGTTTAGATGCAGGGCTTGGCACTGAAGCTTTCTTT	CASSLDAGLGTEAFF
few	TRBV20-1	TRBD2	TRBJ2-3	TGCAGTGCTAGACTCGACCGCGTCAGGGAACATGGGCGGGAGCCCCCAACAGATACGCAGTATTTT	CSARLDRVREHGREPPTDTQYF
many	TRBV7-2	.	TRBJ1-4	TGTGCCAGCAGCTTAGAGTCAGTGGATGAAAAACTGTTTTTT	CASSLESVDEKLFF
many	TRBV12-3/TRBV12-4	.	TRBJ2-1	TGTGCCAGCAGTTTAGGAGCCAGTAGAGGGCCCTACAATGAGCAGTTCTTC	CASSLGASRGPYNEQFF
few	TRBV6-1	.	TRBJ2-6	TGTGCCAGCAGTCCCCTTACCTCTGGGGCCAACGTCCTGACTTTC	CASSPLTSGANVLTF
.	TRBV19	.	TRBJ1-5	TGTGCCAGTAGTTCCCGTGGGGTGTATAGCAATCAGCCCCAGCATTTT	CASSSRGVYSNQPQHF
.	TRBV20-1	.	TRBJ2-7	TGCAGTGCTAGTAGGTCGGCGGCCACCTACGAGCAGTACTTC	CSASRSAATYEQYF
.	TRBV12-5	.	TRBJ2-1	TGTGCTAGTGGCCTCTACAATGAGCAGTTCTTC	CASGLYNEQFF
many	TRBV18	.	TRBJ2-7	TGTGCCAGCTCACCGGGGCTGACTTCCTACGAGCAGTACTTC	CASSPGLTSYEQYF
few	TRBV6-4	TRBD1	TRBJ2-5	TGTGCCAGCAGTGACGGGTCGGGCCAGGGGGCACGGGAGACCCAGTACTTC	CASSDGSGQGARETQYF
.	TRBV29-1	TRBD1	TRBJ1-1	TGCAGCGTGTCGGGACAGATGAACACTGAAGCTTTCTTT	CSVSGQMNTEAFF
few	TRBV20-1	.	TRBJ1-5	TGCAGTGCTAAAGGGACATTCACTCAGCCCCAGCATTTT	CSAKGTFTQPQHF